The present TCR beta chain was sequenced within a study of tumor-infiltrating lymphocytes in primary liver carcinoma. In addition to blood RNA drawn from unsorted whole blood, germline DNA was extracted. An approximately 4-milliliter peripheral blood sample was collected before surgery. In regard to this clonotype: Lacking the conserved final phenylalanine or tryptophan, this CDR3 likely reflects a read error.

A primer matching the constant region was used to make TCR beta cDNA from approximately 500 ng of total RNA. Sequencing libraries for TCR beta derived from three nested multiplex PCR rounds that used slightly modified ARM-PCR. Via MiXCR, TCRdb re-called the multiplex PCR reads, giving one row per CDR3 protein. The table has about 330,000 distinct CDR3 sequences, about 61% seen once. The sequenced sample was peripheral blood. This TCR derives from a man aged 35 to 55 with primary liver carcinoma and hepatitis B virus infection.

CDR3 in DNA: TGTGCCAGCAGCTTAATCTATAGGGCGAACACCGGGGAGCTGTTTTCT. This gives the protein CASSLIYRANTGELFS. The gene calls are TRBV11-2 and TRBJ2-2; D is ambiguous. Trimming took off 2 bases at V and 0 bases at J, with 10 bases between the two ends. CDR3 length: 16 residues. Germline lookup yields CDR1 SGHAT and CDR2 FQNNGV.